A single sample gave rise to the 15 T cell receptor beta chains below, sequenced in a study of shared clonotypes between healthy human individuals. The table came from immunoSEQ multiplex PCR; TCRdb's copy has only in-frame clones and leaves some out. The repertoire holds 1.4 million or so clones, with 98% as singletons. Material for sequencing was naive CD4+ T cells sorted from blood. As to subset: CD45RA+ positively selected. The receptors shown here come from a young man in good health.

The chain has TRBV7-6 and TRBJ2-1, with unresolved D. The V end was cut by 5 bases, the J end by 5 bases, with 13 bases between. CDR1 SGHVS and CDR2 FNYEAQ come from the germline V gene. This CDR3 is built from 14 residues. The CDR3 region is CASSRLYSDNEQFF. Written as DNA, the CDR3 is TGTGCCAGCAGCCGTCTCTACAGCGACAATGAGCAGTTCTTC.

Details on this clone: Different DNA sequences within this sample yield the same CDR3. The chain uses TRBV5-1 and TRBJ2-3; D gene unclear. The CDR3 loop spans 13 amino acids. Trimming took 2 bases from V and 0 from J, leaving 4 bases between them. Per the germline V gene, CDR1 is SGHRS and CDR2 is YFSETQ. The CDR3 DNA reads as TGCGCCAGCAGCTTAATCAGCACAGATACGCAGTATTTT. It translates to CASSLISTDTQYF.

The chain joins TRBV28 to TRBJ1-2; D might be TRBD1 (6 bases). Germline lookup yields CDR1 MDHEN and CDR2 SYDVKM. The V gene lost 6 bases and the J gene lost 6 bases, with 14 bases spanning the gap. The CDR3 extends over 13 amino acids. Here the CDR3 DNA reads TGTGCCAGCAGCCAGGGACATCAAGATGGCTACACCTTC. This translates into CASSQGHQDGYTF.

The chain combines TRBV4-3 with TRBJ2-3; D gene uncertain. The V gene lost 0 bases and the J gene lost 1 base, with 8 bases spanning the gap. The CDR3 runs 15 residues. Germline lookup yields CDR1 LGHNA and CDR2 YSLEER. CDR3 residues: CASSQDTLGTDTQYF. The CDR3 DNA reads TGCGCCAGCAGCCAAGATACGTTGGGCACAGATACGCAGTATTTT.

V usage is TRBV11-2 and J usage is TRBJ2-1; D is unresolved. In germline, CDR1 is SGHAT, CDR2 FQNNGV. Trimming removed 5 bases from V and 8 bases from J, with 22 bases in between. The CDR3 runs 16 residues. CDR3 bases: TGTGCCAGCAGCACCCGGGCCCATCTCCCTGGCGATGAGCAGTTCTTC. Protein: CASSTRAHLPGDEQFF.

V gene TRBV2 combines with J gene TRBJ1-5, with D possibly matching TRBD1 (5 bases). Germline V gene lookup returns CDR1 SNHLY and CDR2 FYNNEI. Trimming left V 2 bases short and J 5 bases short, with 10 bases between. The CDR3 covers 14 residues. The CDR3 nucleotides are TGTGCCAGCAGTGAAACGGCAGGGTATCAGCCCCAGCATTTT. This sequence encodes CASSETAGYQPQHF.

This clone has only one observation. The gene calls are TRBV2 and TRBJ2-3; D not certain. Germline lookup yields CDR1 SNHLY and CDR2 FYNNEI. Trimming took off 5 bases at V and 0 bases at J, with 9 bases between the two ends. The CDR3 has 14 residues. The CDR3 is CASSLGGSTDTQYF. In DNA, the CDR3 is TGTGCCAGCAGTCTGGGCGGAAGCACAGATACGCAGTATTTT.

The chain combines TRBV27 with TRBJ1-1; TRBD1 matches at 8 bases. Trimming removed 5 bases from V and 11 bases from J; junction bases left unmatched: 13. The CDR3 is 14 residues long. Germline V gene data show CDR1 as MNHEY and CDR2 as SMNVEV (reference sequence). CDR3 bases: TGTGCCAGCAGTAATACACGGACAGGGAACGGGGCTTTCTTT. Its protein product is CASSNTRTGNGAFF.

The chain is built from TRBV5-1 and TRBJ2-5, with TRBD1 matching over 8 bases. The ends lost 3 bases at V and 2 bases at J; junction bases unmatched: 3. CDR1 SGHRS and CDR2 YFSETQ come from the germline V gene. The CDR3 has 14 amino acids. CDR3 region: CASSYRTGQETQYF. Written as DNA, the CDR3 is TGCGCCAGCAGCTACAGGACAGGGCAAGAGACCCAGTACTTC.

The genes are TRBV6-5 and TRBJ1-5; D may be TRBD1 (6 bases). V was trimmed by 5 bases and J by 7 bases, leaving 12 bases between them. The V gene's germline CDR1 is MNHEY and CDR2 SVGAGI. This CDR3 comprises 13 residues. This chain's CDR3 is CASSTGRKQPQHF. In DNA, the CDR3 is TGTGCCAGCAGTACAGGGAGGAAACAGCCCCAGCATTTT.

CDR3 coding DNA: TGTGCCAGCAGCTTAGCGCCTCTAGCGGAGCAGTTCTTC. Protein sequence: CASSLAPLAEQFF. The chain combines TRBV7-2 with TRBJ2-1; D is possibly TRBD2 (6 bases). The CDR3 loop spans 13 amino acids. From germline, CDR1 is SGHTA and CDR2 FQGNSA. V shed 0 bases and J shed 10 bases, with 10 bases lying between them.

The chain uses TRBV18 and TRBJ2-1; possible D gene TRBD2, 7 bases. The V gene's germline CDR1 is KGHSH and CDR2 LQKENI. The V end lost 5 bases, the J end lost 0 bases, and 11 bases lay between the germline ends. CDR3 length: 15 residues. This CDR3 is CASSKGGGSYNEQFF. In DNA, the CDR3 is TGTGCCAGCTCAAAAGGGGGGGGCTCCTACAATGAGCAGTTCTTC.

The chain uses TRBV7-2 and TRBJ2-7, with 8 positions matching TRBD2. The V segment lost 0 bases and the J segment 1 base; nucleotides outside the gene matches: 11. CDR1 and CDR2 (germline): SGHTA, FQGNSA. The CDR3 is made up of 18 amino acids. This CDR3 reads CASSLALSRGRTSYEQYF. The CDR3, as DNA: TGTGCCAGCAGCTTAGCGCTAAGTCGCGGGAGGACTTCCTACGAGCAGTACTTC.

This chain joins TRBV19 and TRBJ2-7; the match to TRBD1 covers 8 bases. The germline CDR1 and CDR2 sequences are LNHDA and SQIVND (reference sequence). V lost 3 bases and J lost 6; bases outside the gene matches: 7. The length of the CDR3 is 14 residues. CDR3 sequence (DNA): TGTGCCAGTAGTATCAGGGGGCGAGGTGTCGAGCAGTACTTC. Translating gives CASSIRGRGVEQYF.

The rearrangement uses TRBV6-5 and TRBJ2-1, with 8 bases matching TRBD1. The CDR3 extends over 14 amino acids. Germline CDR1 MNHEY, CDR2 SVGAGI. With 2 bases clipped from V and 7 bases from J, the junction kept 4 bases outside the gene matches. CDR3 sequence (DNA): TGTGCCAGCAGTTACAAGACAGGGGTTAATGAGCAGTTCTTC. Translating it yields CASSYKTGVNEQFF.